These 19 T cell receptor beta chains share one sample of origin, sequenced in a study of blood T cell repertoires in COVID-19. This table comes from immunoSEQ multiplex PCR, and its TCRdb copy is limited to in-frame clones, with some not included. Here the sample spans about 190,000 clones, around 83% being singletons. The sequenced sample consisted of peripheral blood. The receptors were sampled from a woman between 40 and 55 years old with acute or convalescent COVID-19.

The J gene is TRBJ1-1, the V gene TRBV20-1; D is undetermined. Trimming stripped 5 bases from V and 0 bases from J, with 4 bases between. The CDR3 contains 11 residues. Germline-derived CDR1 and CDR2 are DFQATT and SNEGSKA (reference sequence). The CDR3 DNA is TGCAGTGCTTCTTTGAACACTGAAGCTTTCTTT. It translates to CSASLNTEAFF.

V is TRBV6-6 and J is TRBJ2-7; 7 nucleotides match TRBD1. The CDR3 contains 13 residues. Germline V CDR1 and CDR2: MNHNY, SVGAGI (reference sequence). The V segment lost 8 bases and the J segment 3 bases; nucleotides outside the gene matches: 7. CDR3 nucleotides: TGTGCCAGCTTACGAGGGACAGACTACGAGCAGTACTTC. This gives the protein CASLRGTDYEQYF.

The chain couples TRBV30 to TRBJ2-2, with a tentative D call TRBD2 (6 bases). CDR3 length: 13 residues. Germline-derived CDR1 and CDR2 are GTSNPN and SVGIG (reference sequence). Trimming took off 4 bases at V and 6 bases at J, with 12 bases between the two ends. CDR3 coding DNA: TGTGCCTGGATGGTGGGACTGGCCGGGGAGCTGTTTTTT. Residues: CAWMVGLAGELFF.

The chain carries TRBV6-2 or TRBV6-3 and TRBJ2-1, with a weak D call TRBD2 (5 bases). The CDR3 has 19 amino acids. Between the trimmed V and J ends, which lost 0 bases and 0 bases, there was a span of 18 bases. Germline V gene lookup returns CDR1 MNHEY and CDR2 SVGEGT. CDR3 sequence reads: CASSYSRSSGLLSYNEQFF. The CDR3 nucleotides are TGTGCCAGCAGTTACTCGAGATCCAGCGGCCTACTCTCCTACAATGAGCAGTTCTTC.

The gene calls are TRBV18 and TRBJ2-5; possible D gene TRBD2, 5 bases. The germline CDR1 and CDR2 sequences are KGHSH and LQKENI. Between the trimmed V and J ends, which lost 3 bases and 0 bases, there was a span of 11 bases. This CDR3 has 15 residues. CDR3 sequence reads: CASSPRGTYQETQYF. CDR3 in DNA: TGTGCCAGCTCACCCCGGGGAACATACCAAGAGACCCAGTACTTC. Looking up the rest from reference TRBV18 and TRBJ2-5 gives the full variable domain: NAGVMQNPRHLVRRRGQEARLRCSPMKGHSHVYWYRQLPEEGLKFMVYLQKENIIDESGMPKERFSAEFPKEGPSILRIQQVVRGDSAAYFCASSPRGTYQETQYFGPGTRLLVL.

The V and J genes are TRBV27 and TRBJ1-2; no reliable D call. The CDR3 runs 13 residues. V gave up 4 bases and J gave up 4 bases, with 10 bases separating them. Germline V lookup: CDR1 MNHEY, CDR2 SMNVEV (reference sequence). CDR3 sequence: CASSSQVGYGYTF. The CDR3 nucleotides are TGTGCCAGCAGTTCTCAGGTGGGCTATGGCTACACCTTC.

The gene calls are TRBV9 and TRBJ1-5, with D possibly being TRBD1 (5 bases). The germline gives CDR1 SGDLS, CDR2 YYNGEE. This CDR3 contains 15 residues. Trimming stripped 4 bases from V and 7 bases from J, with 18 bases between. This CDR3 is CASSPTGGPGQPQHF. The CDR3 bases are TGTGCCAGCAGCCCCACGGGGGGTCCGGGACAGCCCCAGCATTTT.

V usage is TRBV28 and J usage is TRBJ2-3, with 7 bases aligning to TRBD1. This CDR3 is 15 amino acids long. After removal of 4 bases from V and 2 bases from J, the junction contained 6 bases not matched to a gene. Germline CDR1 MDHEN, CDR2 SYDVKM. The CDR3 DNA reads TGTGCCAGCAGTTCGGGGACAGAGTACACAGATACGCAGTATTTT. It is translated as CASSSGTEYTDTQYF.

The chain is built from TRBV13 and TRBJ1-1, with TRBD1 as a possible D gene (6 bases). Germline values: CDR1 PRHDT, CDR2 FYEKMQ (reference sequence). The V end was cut by 3 bases, the J end by 3 bases, with 14 bases between. The CDR3 loop spans 15 amino acids. DNA for the CDR3: TGTGCCAGCAGCTTGTTCGGGGGGCGGTACACTGAAGCTTTCTTT. Its translation: CASSLFGGRYTEAFF.

The CDR3 nucleotides read TGTGCCAGCAGCCTTTATTTAACAGATACGCAGTATTTT. Protein product: CASSLYLTDTQYF. The J gene is TRBJ2-3, the V gene TRBV14; the D is unclear. This CDR3 comprises 13 residues. The germline V and J ends were trimmed by 4 bases and 3 bases, with 8 bases remaining between them. Germline CDR1 and CDR2: SGHDN and FVKESK.

This clone was detected once. The chain links TRBV7-2 to TRBJ2-3; D is unclear. Trimming pared 5 bases from V and 5 bases from J, leaving 11 bases between. From germline, CDR1 is SGHTA and CDR2 FQGNSA. The CDR3 spans 13 residues. The CDR3 loop reads CASSIGHGDTQYF. DNA of the CDR3: TGTGCCAGCAGCATAGGGCATGGAGATACGCAGTATTTT.

The chain has TRBV5-4 and TRBJ2-5; D is unresolved. CDR1 SGHNT and CDR2 YYREEE come from the germline V gene (reference sequence). The CDR3 loop spans 14 amino acids. Trimming removed 0 bases at V and 3 bases at J, with 9 bases between. CDR3 in amino acids: CASSLGQKKETQYF. The CDR3 DNA is TGTGCCAGCAGCTTGGGTCAGAAGAAAGAGACCCAGTACTTC.

V and J are TRBV11-3 and TRBJ2-1; 10 bases fit TRBD2. In germline, CDR1 is SGHNT, CDR2 YENEEA. The trim removed 4 bases at V and 7 bases at J, leaving 10 bases unmatched. There are 16 residues in the CDR3. DNA for the CDR3: TGTGCCAGCAGCTGGACCCTCCTAGCGGGGGAAAATGAGCAGTTCTTC. Its translation: CASSWTLLAGENEQFF. Full variable domain (remainder filled in from reference TRBV11-3 and TRBJ2-1): EAGVVQSPRYKIIEKKQPVAFWCNPISGHNTLYWYLQNLGQGPELLIRYENEEAVDDSQLPKDRFSAERLKGVDSTLKIQPAELGDSAVYLCASSWTLLAGENEQFFGPGTRLTVL.

The chain has TRBV7-8 and TRBJ1-1, with 7 positions matching TRBD1. The germline CDR1 and CDR2 sequences are SGHVS and FQNEAQ. The ends lost 9 bases at V and 0 bases at J; junction bases unmatched: 13. The CDR3 runs 16 residues. The CDR3 DNA is TGTGCCAGTAATCGACGGGACAGACACATGAACACTGAAGCTTTCTTT. Translated: CASNRRDRHMNTEAFF.

This rearrangement joins TRBV5-1 to TRBJ1-2, with a weak D call TRBD1 (5 bases). Deletions cut 4 bases from V and 3 bases from J, with 19 bases between. Germline V gene data show CDR1 as SGHRS and CDR2 as YFSETQ. The CDR3 runs to 16 residues. The CDR3 loop reads CASSPWGGKGDYGYTF. The DNA of the CDR3 is TGCGCCAGCAGCCCATGGGGGGGTAAAGGGGACTATGGCTACACCTTC. Together with reference TRBV5-1 and TRBJ1-2, the CDR3 gives the full variable domain: KAGVTQTPRYLIKTRGQQVTLSCSPISGHRSVSWYQQTPGQGLQFLFEYFSETQRNKGNFPGRFSGRQFSNSRSEMNVSTLELGDSALYLCASSPWGGKGDYGYTFGSGTRLTVV.

In this sample, this clone turned up once. The J gene is TRBJ1-5, the V gene TRBV3-1 (or the pseudogene TRBV3-2); D is possibly TRBD1 (5 bases). The V gene lost 0 bases and the J gene lost 11 bases, with 11 bases spanning the gap. There are 13 residues in the CDR3. Per germline, CDR1 LGHDT and CDR2 YNNKEL (reference sequence). Here the CDR3 reads CASSQDGGRSQHF. Written as DNA, the CDR3 is TGTGCCAGCAGCCAAGATGGGGGGAGGTCCCAGCATTTT.

The chain joins TRBV30 to TRBJ2-5; D might be TRBD1 (6 bases). CDR3 size: 15 residues. Trimming removed 5 bases from V and 0 bases from J, with 16 bases in between. The V gene's germline CDR1 is GTSNPN and CDR2 SVGIG (reference sequence). Written as DNA, the CDR3 is TGTGCCTGGTCCCGACAGGTTTCGTACCAAGAGACCCAGTACTTC. Amino acids: CAWSRQVSYQETQYF.

This clone was detected a few times. The gene calls are TRBV28 and TRBJ2-2; 13 nucleotides align to TRBD2. Trimming at V came to 8 bases and at J to 5 bases, leaving 17 bases not matched to a gene. This CDR3 is built from 19 residues. CDR1 MDHEN and CDR2 SYDVKM come from the germline V gene. CDR3 in DNA: TGTGCCAGCCTTACGGGGACTAGCGGGGTAGATGTGTGGACCGGGGAGCTGTTTTTT. The encoded protein is CASLTGTSGVDVWTGELFF. The whole variable domain, remainder taken from reference TRBV28 and TRBJ2-2, is DVKVTQSSRYLVKRTGEKVFLECVQDMDHENMFWYRQDPGLGLRLIYFSYDVKMKEKGDIPEGYSVSREKKERFSLILESASTNQTSMYLCASLTGTSGVDVWTGELFFGEGSRLTVL.

The rearrangement links TRBV4-1 to TRBJ2-1; 12 nucleotides align to TRBD2. J lost 0 bases, V lost 5 bases, and 11 bases had no gene match. This CDR3 region has 19 residues. The germline gives CDR1 MGHRA, CDR2 YSYEKL. The CDR3 loop reads CASSFPGTSGSSSYNEQFF. Written as DNA, the CDR3 is TGCGCCAGCAGCTTCCCTGGGACTAGCGGGTCTAGCTCCTACAATGAGCAGTTCTTC.